This record concerns one TCR beta chain sequence. Patients with alopecia areata provided lesional scalp punch biopsies as well as peripheral blood. The sample is drawn from a study of CD8+ T cells in alopecia areata. The CDR3 covers 12 residues. Trimming shortened V by 6 bases and J by 6 bases, and 14 bases separated the two germline ends. The germline V gene encodes CDR1 GTSNPN and CDR2 SVGIG (reference sequence). Extraction and reverse transcription of RNA yielded cDNA as the sequencing template. Measured with immunoSEQ multiplex PCR; TCRdb has only the in-frame clones, and not every one. The data contain roughly 250,000 clones, 65% to 70% of them singletons.

This receptor was obtained from a human donor with alopecia areata. Material: CD4+ T cells sorted from blood, obtained at week 0. The gene calls are TRBV30 and TRBJ1-1; the D is unclear. The CDR3 coding sequence is TGTGCCTGTCACGCGGGGAGGGCTGAAGCTTTCTTT. It is translated as CACHAGRAEAFF.